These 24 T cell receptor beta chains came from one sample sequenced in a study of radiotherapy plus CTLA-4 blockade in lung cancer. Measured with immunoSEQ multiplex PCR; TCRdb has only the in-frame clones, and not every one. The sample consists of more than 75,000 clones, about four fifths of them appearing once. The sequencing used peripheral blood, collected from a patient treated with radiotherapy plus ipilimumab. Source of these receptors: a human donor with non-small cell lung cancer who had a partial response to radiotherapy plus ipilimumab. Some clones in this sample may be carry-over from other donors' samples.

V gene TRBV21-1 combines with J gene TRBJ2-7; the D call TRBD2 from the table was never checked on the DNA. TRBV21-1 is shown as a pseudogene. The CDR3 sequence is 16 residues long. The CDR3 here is CASSRRTSGIVCEQYF. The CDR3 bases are TGTGCCAGCAGCCGGCGGACTAGCGGGATAGTCTGCGAGCAGTACTTC.

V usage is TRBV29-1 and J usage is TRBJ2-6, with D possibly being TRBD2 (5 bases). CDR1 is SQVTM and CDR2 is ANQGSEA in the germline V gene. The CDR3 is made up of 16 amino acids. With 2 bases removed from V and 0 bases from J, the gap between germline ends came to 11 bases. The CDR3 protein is CSVEKTTVSGANVLTF. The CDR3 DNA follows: TGCAGCGTTGAAAAGACTACAGTCTCTGGGGCCAACGTCCTGACTTTC.

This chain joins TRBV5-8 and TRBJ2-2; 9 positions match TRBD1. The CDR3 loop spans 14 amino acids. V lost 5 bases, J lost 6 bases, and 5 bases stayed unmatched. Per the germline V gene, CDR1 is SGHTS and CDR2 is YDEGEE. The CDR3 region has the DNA TGTGCCAGCAGGCACAGGGGGCGGGCCGGGGAGCTGTTTTTT. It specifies CASRHRGRAGELFF.

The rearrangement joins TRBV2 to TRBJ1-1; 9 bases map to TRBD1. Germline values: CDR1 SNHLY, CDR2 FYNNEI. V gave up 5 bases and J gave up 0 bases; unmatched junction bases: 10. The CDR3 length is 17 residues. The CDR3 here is CASSKQGARVMNTEAFF. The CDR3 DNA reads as TGTGCCAGCAGTAAACAGGGGGCGCGTGTAATGAACACTGAAGCTTTCTTT.

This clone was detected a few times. CDR3 bases: TGTGCCAGCAGTTCAGGGGGCTACGACTATGGCTACACCTTC. Amino acids: CASSSGGYDYGYTF. V is TRBV27 and J is TRBJ1-2; 8 bases align to TRBD1. The V segment lost 4 bases and the J segment 3 bases; nucleotides outside the gene matches: 4. Germline V gives CDR1 MNHEY, CDR2 SMNVEV (reference sequence). This CDR3 contains 14 residues.

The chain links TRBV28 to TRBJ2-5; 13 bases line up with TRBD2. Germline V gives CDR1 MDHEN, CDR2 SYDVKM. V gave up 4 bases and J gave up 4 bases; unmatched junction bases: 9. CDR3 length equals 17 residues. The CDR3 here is CASSSPFRTSGRETQYF. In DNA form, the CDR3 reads TGTGCCAGCAGTTCTCCGTTCCGGACTAGCGGGAGAGAGACCCAGTACTTC.

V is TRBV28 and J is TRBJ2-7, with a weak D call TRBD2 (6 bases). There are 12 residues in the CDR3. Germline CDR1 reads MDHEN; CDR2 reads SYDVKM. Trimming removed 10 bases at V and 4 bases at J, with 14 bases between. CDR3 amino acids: CAISGGGYEQYF. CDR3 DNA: TGTGCCATCTCCGGTGGGGGGTACGAGCAGTACTTC.

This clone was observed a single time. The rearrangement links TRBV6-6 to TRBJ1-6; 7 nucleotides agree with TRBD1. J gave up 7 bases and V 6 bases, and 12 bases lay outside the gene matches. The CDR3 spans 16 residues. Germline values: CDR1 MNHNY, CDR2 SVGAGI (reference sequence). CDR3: CASRTWTGPLNSPLHF. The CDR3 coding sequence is TGTGCCAGCAGAACCTGGACAGGTCCCCTCAATTCACCCCTCCACTTT.

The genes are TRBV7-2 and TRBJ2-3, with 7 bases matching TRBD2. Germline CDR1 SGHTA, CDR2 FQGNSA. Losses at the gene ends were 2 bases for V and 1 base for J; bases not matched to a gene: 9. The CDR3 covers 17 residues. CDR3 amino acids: CASSLTGPTSGTDTQYF. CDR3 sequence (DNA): TGTGCCAGCAGCTTAACGGGCCCCACTAGCGGCACAGATACGCAGTATTTT.

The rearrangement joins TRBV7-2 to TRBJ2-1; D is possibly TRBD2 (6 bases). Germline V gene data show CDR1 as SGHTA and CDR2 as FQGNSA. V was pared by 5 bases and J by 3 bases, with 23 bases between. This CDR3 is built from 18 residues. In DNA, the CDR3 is TGTGCCAGCAGCCGGAAGGGTTCTCGCGGGGCCGGCTACAATGAGCAGTTCTTC. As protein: CASSRKGSRGAGYNEQFF.

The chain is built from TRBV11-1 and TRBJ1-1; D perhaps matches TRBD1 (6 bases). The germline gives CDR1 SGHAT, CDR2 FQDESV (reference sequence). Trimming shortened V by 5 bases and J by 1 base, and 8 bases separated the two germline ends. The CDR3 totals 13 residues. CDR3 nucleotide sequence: TGTGCCAGCAGCCAGACAGGGAACACTGAAGCTTTCTTT. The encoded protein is CASSQTGNTEAFF.

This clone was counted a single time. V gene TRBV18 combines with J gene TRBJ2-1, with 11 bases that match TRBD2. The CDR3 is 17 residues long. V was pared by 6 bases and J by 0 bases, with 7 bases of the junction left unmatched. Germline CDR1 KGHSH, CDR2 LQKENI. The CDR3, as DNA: TGTGCCAGCTCGACTGGGACTAGCGGAAGCTCCTACAATGAGCAGTTCTTC. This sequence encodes CASSTGTSGSSYNEQFF.

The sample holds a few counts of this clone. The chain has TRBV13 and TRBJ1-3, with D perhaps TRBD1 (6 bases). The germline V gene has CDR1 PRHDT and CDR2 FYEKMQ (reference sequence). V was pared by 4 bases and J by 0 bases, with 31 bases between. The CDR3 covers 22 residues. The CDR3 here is CASSSWPGGHSGVGSSGNTIYF. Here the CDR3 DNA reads TGTGCCAGCAGCTCGTGGCCGGGGGGGCACTCAGGTGTGGGGAGCTCTGGAAACACCATATATTTT.

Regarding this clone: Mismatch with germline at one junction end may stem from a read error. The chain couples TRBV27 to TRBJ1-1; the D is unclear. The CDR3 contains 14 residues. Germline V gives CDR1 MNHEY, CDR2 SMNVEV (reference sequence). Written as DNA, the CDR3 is TGTGCCGGCAGTTTCGTCCGGGGGAACACTGAAGCTTTCTTT. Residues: CAGSFVRGNTEAFF.

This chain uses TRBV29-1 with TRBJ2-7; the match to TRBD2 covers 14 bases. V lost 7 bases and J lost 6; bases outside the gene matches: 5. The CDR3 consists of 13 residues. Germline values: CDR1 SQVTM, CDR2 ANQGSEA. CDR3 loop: CSGGTSGSGEQYF. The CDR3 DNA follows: TGCAGCGGTGGGACTAGCGGGAGCGGCGAGCAGTACTTC.

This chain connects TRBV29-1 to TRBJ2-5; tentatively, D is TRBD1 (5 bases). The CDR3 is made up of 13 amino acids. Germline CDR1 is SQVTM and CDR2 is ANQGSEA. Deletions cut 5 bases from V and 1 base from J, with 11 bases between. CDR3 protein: CSVCVTAQETQYF. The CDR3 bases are TGCAGCGTTTGCGTGACAGCCCAAGAGACCCAGTACTTC. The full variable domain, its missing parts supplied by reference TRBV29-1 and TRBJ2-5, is SAVISQKPSRDICQRGTSLTIQCQVDSQVTMMFWYRQQPGQSLTLIATANQGSEATYESGFVIDKFPISRPNLTFSTLTVSNMSPEDSSIYLCSVCVTAQETQYFGPGTRLLVL.

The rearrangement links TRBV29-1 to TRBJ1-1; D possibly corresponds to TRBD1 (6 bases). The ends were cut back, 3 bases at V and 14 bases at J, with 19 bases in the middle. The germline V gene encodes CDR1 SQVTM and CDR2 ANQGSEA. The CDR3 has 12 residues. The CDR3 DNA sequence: TGCAGCGTTGATGCCAGGGGAACCCGCCCCTTCTTT. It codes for CSVDARGTRPFF.

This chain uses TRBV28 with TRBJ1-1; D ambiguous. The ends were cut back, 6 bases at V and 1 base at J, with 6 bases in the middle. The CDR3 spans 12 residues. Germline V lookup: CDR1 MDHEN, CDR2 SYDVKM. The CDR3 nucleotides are TGTGCCAGCAGGGAGAGGAACACTGAAGCTTTCTTT. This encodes CASRERNTEAFF.

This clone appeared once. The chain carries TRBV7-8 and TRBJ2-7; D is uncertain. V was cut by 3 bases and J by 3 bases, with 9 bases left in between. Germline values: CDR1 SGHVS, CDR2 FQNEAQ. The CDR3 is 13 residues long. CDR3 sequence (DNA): TGTGCCAGCAGCTTTTCCAGGATCTACGAGCAGTACTTC. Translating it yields CASSFSRIYEQYF.

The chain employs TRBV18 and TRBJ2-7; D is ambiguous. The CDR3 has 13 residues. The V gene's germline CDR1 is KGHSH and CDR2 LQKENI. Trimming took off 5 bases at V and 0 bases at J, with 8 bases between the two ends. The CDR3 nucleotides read TGTGCCAGCTCAACCCGGGTCTCCTACGAGCAGTACTTC. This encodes CASSTRVSYEQYF.

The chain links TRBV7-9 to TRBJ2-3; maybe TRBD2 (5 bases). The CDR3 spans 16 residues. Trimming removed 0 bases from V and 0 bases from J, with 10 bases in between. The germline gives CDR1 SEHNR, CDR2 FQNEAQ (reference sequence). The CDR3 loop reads CASSLAAWTSTDTQYF. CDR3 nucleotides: TGTGCCAGCAGCTTAGCGGCATGGACTAGCACAGATACGCAGTATTTT. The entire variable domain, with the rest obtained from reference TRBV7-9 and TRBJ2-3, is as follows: DTGVSQNPRHKITKRGQNVTFRCDPISEHNRLYWYRQTLGQGPEFLTYFQNEAQLEKSRLLSDRFSAERPKGSFSTLEIQRTEQGDSAMYLCASSLAAWTSTDTQYFGPGTRLTVL.

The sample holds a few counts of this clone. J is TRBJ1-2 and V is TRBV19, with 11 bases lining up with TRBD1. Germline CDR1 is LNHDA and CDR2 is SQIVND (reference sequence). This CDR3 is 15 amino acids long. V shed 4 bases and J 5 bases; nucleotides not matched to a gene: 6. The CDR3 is CASSTAGTGGYGYTF. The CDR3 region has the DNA TGTGCCAGTAGTACCGCCGGGACAGGGGGATATGGCTACACCTTC.

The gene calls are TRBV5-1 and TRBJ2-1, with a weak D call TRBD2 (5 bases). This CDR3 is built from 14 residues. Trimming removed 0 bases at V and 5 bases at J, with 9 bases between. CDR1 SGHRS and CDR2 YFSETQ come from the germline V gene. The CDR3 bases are TGCGCCAGCAGCTTGGTTGGACTCCACAATGAGCAGTTCTTC. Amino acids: CASSLVGLHNEQFF.

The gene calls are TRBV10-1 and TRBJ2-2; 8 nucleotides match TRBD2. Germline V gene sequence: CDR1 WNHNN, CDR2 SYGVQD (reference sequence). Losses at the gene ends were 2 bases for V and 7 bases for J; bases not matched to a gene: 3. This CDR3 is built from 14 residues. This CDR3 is CASSEVLAGGELFF. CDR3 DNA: TGCGCCAGCAGTGAGGTCCTAGCGGGCGGGGAGCTGTTTTTT.